The 16 T cell receptor beta chains presented below share a single source sample, sequenced in a study of blood T cell repertoires in COVID-19. Libraries were prepared by immunoSEQ multiplex PCR; TCRdb keeps only in-frame clonotypes and omits some of them. Of about 410,000 clones in the sample, 86% are singletons; the top ten hold over 1.1%. The sequenced sample consisted of peripheral blood. Source of these receptors: a woman in her twenties or thirties with active or convalescent COVID-19.

The genes are TRBV3-1 (or the pseudogene TRBV3-2) and TRBJ1-2; 7 bases fit TRBD1. The CDR3 extends over 15 amino acids. Germline trimming cut 4 bases from V and 5 bases from J; bases unmatched to any gene: 10. The germline gives CDR1 LGHDT, CDR2 YNNKEL (reference sequence). CDR3 nucleotides: TGTGCCAGCAGCCCATCAGGGGGACAGTCATATGGCTACACCTTC. This translates into CASSPSGGQSYGYTF.

This CDR3 reads CASSLEPFRTDTQYF. For the CDR3, the DNA is TGCGCCAGCAGCTTGGAGCCGTTTCGGACAGATACGCAGTATTTT. This chain links TRBV5-1 with TRBJ2-3; no reliable D call. The V end was cut by 0 bases, the J end by 3 bases, with 11 bases between. The CDR3 runs to 15 residues. The V gene's germline CDR1 is SGHRS and CDR2 YFSETQ.

The chain recombines TRBV14 with TRBJ1-2; tentative D call: TRBD1 (5 bases). Germline CDR1 and CDR2: SGHDN and FVKESK. The CDR3 covers 13 residues. Trimming left V 2 bases short and J 7 bases short, with 11 bases between. The CDR3 DNA sequence: TGTGCCAGCAGCCAATTCGGCAGGGCTGGCTACACCTTC. It is translated as CASSQFGRAGYTF.

The V gene is TRBV5-1, the J gene TRBJ2-3, with D unresolved. Germline V gene data show CDR1 as SGHRS and CDR2 as YFSETQ. The ends were cut back, 4 bases at V and 4 bases at J, with 10 bases in the middle. CDR3 length: 13 amino acids. As DNA, the CDR3 is TGCGCCAGCAGCCGTACAAATGCAGATACGCAGTATTTT. Its protein is CASSRTNADTQYF.

This chain connects TRBV6-6 to TRBJ1-2; 7 positions agree with TRBD1. Per the germline V gene, CDR1 is MNHNY and CDR2 is SVGAGI (reference sequence). CDR3 length: 14 residues. V shed 7 bases and J 2 bases; nucleotides not matched to a gene: 7. Here the CDR3 reads CASTTGVSNYGYTF. CDR3 bases: TGTGCCAGCACCACAGGGGTGTCAAACTATGGCTACACCTTC.

The J gene is TRBJ1-5, the V gene TRBV3-1 (or the pseudogene TRBV3-2); tentative D call: TRBD1 (6 bases). Germline V gene lookup returns CDR1 LGHDT and CDR2 YNNKEL (reference sequence). V was pared by 0 bases and J by 5 bases, with 11 bases between. The CDR3 has 15 residues. The CDR3 spells CASSQDGGRDQPQHF. DNA for the CDR3: TGTGCCAGCAGCCAAGATGGGGGCCGCGATCAGCCCCAGCATTTT.

The chain combines TRBV3-1 (or the pseudogene TRBV3-2) with TRBJ1-1; no definite D call. Germline V gene data show CDR1 as LGHDT and CDR2 as YNNKEL (reference sequence). This CDR3 contains 13 residues. Trimming left V 1 base short and J 2 bases short, with 5 bases between. CDR3 sequence (DNA): TGTGCCAGCAGCCAAGCACTAAACACTGAAGCTTTCTTT. Translated: CASSQALNTEAFF.

This sequence joins TRBV7-8 and TRBJ2-7; TRBD2 matches 13 bases. Germline lookup yields CDR1 SGHVS and CDR2 FQNEAQ. Trimming cost V 5 bases and J 4 bases; bases outside gene matches: 2. The CDR3 is 14 residues long. The CDR3 DNA follows: TGTGCCAGCAGCGGACTAGCGGGGGTATACGAGCAGTACTTC. It translates to CASSGLAGVYEQYF. Complete variable domain (other parts from reference TRBV7-8 and TRBJ2-7): GAGVSQSPRYKVAKRGQDVALRCDPISGHVSLFWYQQALGQGPEFLTYFQNEAQLDKSGLPSDRFFAERPEGSVSTLKIQRTQQEDSAVYLCASSGLAGVYEQYFGPGTRLTVT.

The chain uses TRBV6-6 and TRBJ1-5; TRBD1 matches 8 bases. This CDR3 contains 15 residues. Germline trimming cut 6 bases from V and 5 bases from J; bases unmatched to any gene: 9. Per germline, CDR1 MNHNY and CDR2 SVGAGI (reference sequence). As DNA, the CDR3 is TGTGCCAGCAGCCTATACAGGGGGAGAGATCAGCCCCAGCATTTT. This encodes CASSLYRGRDQPQHF.

This clone has a handful of counts. V gene TRBV6-4 combines with J gene TRBJ1-4; 10 positions agree with TRBD1. Trimming cost V 5 bases and J 5 bases; bases outside gene matches: 11. Looked up from germline, CDR1 is MRHNA and CDR2 is SNTAGT. The CDR3 is 17 residues long. The DNA of the CDR3 is TGTGCCAGCAGTCCTAAACGGGACAGGGGACAGAATGAAAAACTGTTTTTT. Its translation is CASSPKRDRGQNEKLFF.

The chain uses TRBV7-8 and TRBJ2-5, with 11 nucleotides matching TRBD2. CDR1 is SGHVS, CDR2 FQNEAQ, per germline. This CDR3 contains 15 residues. V was clipped by 2 bases and J by 4 bases; unmatched bases: 3. The CDR3 loop reads CASSLWTSGLETQYF. The CDR3 bases are TGTGCCAGCAGCTTATGGACTAGCGGGTTAGAGACCCAGTACTTC.

This chain uses TRBV30 with TRBJ2-7; 7 bases are shared with TRBD2. CDR3 length equals 13 residues. Losses at the gene ends were 0 bases for V and 7 bases for J; bases not matched to a gene: 6. CDR1 GTSNPN and CDR2 SVGIG come from the germline V gene (reference sequence). The CDR3 loop is CAWSVAVGGEQYF. In nucleotides, the CDR3 is TGTGCCTGGAGTGTGGCAGTGGGGGGGGAGCAGTACTTC.

This clone was counted a single time. The chain carries TRBV6-1 and TRBJ1-2, with a tentative D call TRBD1 (5 bases). Trimming removed 0 bases at V and 7 bases at J, with 15 bases between. The CDR3 is 15 residues long. CDR1 MNHNS and CDR2 SASEGT come from the germline V gene. Written as DNA, the CDR3 is TGTGCCAGCAGTGAAGCGCTCTTCGGCAGGGCTGGCTACACCTTC. This sequence encodes CASSEALFGRAGYTF.

In its sample, this clone was seen once. The chain has TRBV27 and TRBJ1-5; no clear D. Per the germline V gene, CDR1 is MNHEY and CDR2 is SMNVEV (reference sequence). V gave up 3 bases and J gave up 4 bases, with 10 bases separating them. The CDR3 is 14 amino acids. CDR3 amino acids: CASSFGSGNQPQHF. Written as DNA, the CDR3 is TGTGCCAGCAGTTTTGGGTCGGGGAATCAGCCCCAGCATTTT.

The rearrangement joins TRBV19 to TRBJ1-2; D perhaps matches TRBD1 (6 bases). V lost 3 bases and J 8 bases, leaving 19 bases between the germline ends. The CDR3 loop spans 15 amino acids. CDR1 and CDR2 (germline): LNHDA, SQIVND (reference sequence). This CDR3 reads CASSMDSSGSRGYTF. Written as DNA, the CDR3 is TGTGCCAGTAGTATGGACAGCTCCGGCTCGAGGGGCTACACCTTC.

This clone was observed a single time. This chain uses TRBV4-1 with TRBJ2-1; TRBD1 matches at 12 bases. CDR3 length: 16 residues. With 6 bases clipped from V and 0 bases from J, the junction kept 3 bases outside the gene matches. Germline V gives CDR1 MGHRA, CDR2 YSYEKL. CDR3 DNA sequence: TGCGCCAGCAGGGGACAGGGGGCAGACTCCTACAATGAGCAGTTCTTC. It is translated as CASRGQGADSYNEQFF.